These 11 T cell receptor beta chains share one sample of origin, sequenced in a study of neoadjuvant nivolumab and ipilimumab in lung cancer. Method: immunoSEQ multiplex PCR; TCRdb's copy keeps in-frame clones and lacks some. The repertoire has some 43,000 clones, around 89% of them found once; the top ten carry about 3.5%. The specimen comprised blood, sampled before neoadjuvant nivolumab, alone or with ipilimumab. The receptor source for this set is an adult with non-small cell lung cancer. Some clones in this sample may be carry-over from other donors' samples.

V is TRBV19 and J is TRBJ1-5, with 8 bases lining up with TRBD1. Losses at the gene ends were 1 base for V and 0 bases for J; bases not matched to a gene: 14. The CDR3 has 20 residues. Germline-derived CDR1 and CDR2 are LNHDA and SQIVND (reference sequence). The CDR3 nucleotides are TGTGCCAGTAGTATAGGTGGGACAGGCTTCCATCAAGATAGCAATCAGCCCCAGCATTTT. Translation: CASSIGGTGFHQDSNQPQHF.

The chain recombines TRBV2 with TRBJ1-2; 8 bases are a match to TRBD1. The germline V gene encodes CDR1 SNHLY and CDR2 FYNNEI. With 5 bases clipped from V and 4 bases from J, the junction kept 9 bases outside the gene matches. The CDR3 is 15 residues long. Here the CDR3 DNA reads TGTGCCAGCAGTCTCATGGGGACAGGAGCCTATGGCTACACCTTC. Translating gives CASSLMGTGAYGYTF.

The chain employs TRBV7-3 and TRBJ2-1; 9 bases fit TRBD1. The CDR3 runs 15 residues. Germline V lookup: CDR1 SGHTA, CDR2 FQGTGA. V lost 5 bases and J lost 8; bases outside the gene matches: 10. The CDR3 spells CASSLTRDRDHEQFF. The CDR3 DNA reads TGTGCCAGCAGCCTCACTAGGGACAGGGACCATGAGCAGTTCTTC.

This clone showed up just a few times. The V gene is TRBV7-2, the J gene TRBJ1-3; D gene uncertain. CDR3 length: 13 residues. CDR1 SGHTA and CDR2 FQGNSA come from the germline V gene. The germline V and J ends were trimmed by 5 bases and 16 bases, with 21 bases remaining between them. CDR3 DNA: TGTGCCAGCAGCATCGATTCCGGGAGCCTGCGTTATTTT. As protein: CASSIDSGSLRYF.

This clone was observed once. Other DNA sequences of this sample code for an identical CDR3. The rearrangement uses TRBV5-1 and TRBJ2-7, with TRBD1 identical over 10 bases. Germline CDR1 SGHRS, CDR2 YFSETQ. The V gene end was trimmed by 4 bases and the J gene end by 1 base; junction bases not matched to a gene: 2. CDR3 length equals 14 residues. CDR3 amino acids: CASSAGQGSYEQYF. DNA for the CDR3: TGCGCCAGCAGCGCGGGACAGGGGTCCTACGAGCAGTACTTC.

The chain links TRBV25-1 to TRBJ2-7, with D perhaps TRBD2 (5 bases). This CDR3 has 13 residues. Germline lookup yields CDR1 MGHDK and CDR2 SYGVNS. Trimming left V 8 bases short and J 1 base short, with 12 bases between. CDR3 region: CASSAGLSYEQYF. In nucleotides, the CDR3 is TGTGCCAGCTCGGCAGGACTGTCCTACGAGCAGTACTTC.

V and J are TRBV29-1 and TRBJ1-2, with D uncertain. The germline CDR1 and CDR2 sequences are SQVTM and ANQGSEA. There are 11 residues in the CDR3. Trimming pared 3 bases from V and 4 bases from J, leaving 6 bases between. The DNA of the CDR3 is TGCAGCGTTGAGCGGGGCTATGGCTACACCTTC. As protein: CSVERGYGYTF.

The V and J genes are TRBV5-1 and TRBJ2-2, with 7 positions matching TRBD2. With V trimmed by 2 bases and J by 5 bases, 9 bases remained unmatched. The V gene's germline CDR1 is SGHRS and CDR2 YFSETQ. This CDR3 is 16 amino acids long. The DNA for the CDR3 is TGCGCCAGCAGCTTTGTACCTAGCGGAAATACCGGGGAGCTGTTTTTT. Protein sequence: CASSFVPSGNTGELFF.

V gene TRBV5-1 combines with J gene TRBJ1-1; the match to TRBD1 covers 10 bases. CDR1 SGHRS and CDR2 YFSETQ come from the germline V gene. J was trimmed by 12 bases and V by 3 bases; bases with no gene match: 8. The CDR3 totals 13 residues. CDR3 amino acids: CASSSPGTGVSFF. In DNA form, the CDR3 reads TGCGCCAGCAGCTCTCCCGGGACAGGGGTTTCTTTCTTT.

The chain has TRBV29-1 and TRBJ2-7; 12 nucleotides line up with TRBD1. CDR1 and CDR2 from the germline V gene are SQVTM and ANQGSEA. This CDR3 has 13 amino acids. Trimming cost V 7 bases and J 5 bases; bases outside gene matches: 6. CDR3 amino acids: CSATGQGAHEQYF. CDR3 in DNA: TGCAGCGCCACGGGACAGGGGGCCCACGAGCAGTACTTC.

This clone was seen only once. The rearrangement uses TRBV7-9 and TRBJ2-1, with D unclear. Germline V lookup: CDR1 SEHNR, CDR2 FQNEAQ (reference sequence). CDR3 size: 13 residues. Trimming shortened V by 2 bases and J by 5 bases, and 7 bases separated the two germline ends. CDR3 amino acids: CASSLLADNEQFF. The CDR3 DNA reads TGTGCCAGCAGCTTACTCGCGGACAATGAGCAGTTCTTC. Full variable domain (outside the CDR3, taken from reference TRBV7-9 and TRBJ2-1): DTGVSQNPRHKITKRGQNVTFRCDPISEHNRLYWYRQTLGQGPEFLTYFQNEAQLEKSRLLSDRFSAERPKGSFSTLEIQRTEQGDSAMYLCASSLLADNEQFFGPGTRLTVL.